This T cell receptor beta chain was identified in a study of blood T cell repertoires in COVID-19. For the study at large: Whether acute or convalescent, the COVID-19 samples came from the United States, Italy and Spain. Nucleic acid was either cDNA or gDNA, and it came from T cells, B-cell-depleted T cells, or PBMCs.

Original methodology: By means of reference gene primer amplification, nucleated cell counts were estimated. Sequenced by immunoSEQ multiplex PCR; TCRdb stores in-frame clones only, minus some. V and J calls and clone size follow that table, whereas D and trimming were derived from the DNA. The sample lists about 480,000 clones, about 87% occurring once. The Seattle patients joined while their infection was active and were tracked longitudinally afterward. CDR1 is SGHTA, CDR2 FQGNSA, per germline. The CDR3 runs 15 residues. V lost 0 bases, J lost 13 bases, and 7 bases stayed unmatched. The sequence came from a woman aged 50 to 60 with COVID-19, enrolled during active disease. The chain joins TRBV7-2 to TRBJ1-6, with TRBD1 matching 9 bases. Sequencing was done on a sample of peripheral blood. CDR3 nucleotides: TGTGCCAGCAGCTTAGCTGTAACAGGGGGCGAGCCCCTCCACTTT. Residues: CASSLAVTGGEPLHF.